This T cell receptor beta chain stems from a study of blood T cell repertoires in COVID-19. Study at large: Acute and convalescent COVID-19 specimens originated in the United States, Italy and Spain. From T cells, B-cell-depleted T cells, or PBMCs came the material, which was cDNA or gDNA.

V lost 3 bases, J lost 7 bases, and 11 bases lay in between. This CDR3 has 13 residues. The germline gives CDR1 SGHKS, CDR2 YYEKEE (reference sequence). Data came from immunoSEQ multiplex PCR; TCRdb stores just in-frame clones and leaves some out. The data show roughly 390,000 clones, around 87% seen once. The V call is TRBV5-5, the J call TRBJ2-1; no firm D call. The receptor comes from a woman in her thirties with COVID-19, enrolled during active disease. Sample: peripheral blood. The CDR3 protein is CASSSRPGNEQFF. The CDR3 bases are TGTGCCAGCAGCTCCCGCCCCGGGAATGAGCAGTTCTTC.